This T cell receptor (beta chain) was documented in a study of CD8 T cells in ankylosing spondylitis. Study-level results: Reportedly, significant enrichment of disease-linked clones occurred in matched ankylosing spondylitis synovial fluid. Typical of ankylosing spondylitis blood, it appeared, was a TCR beta motif of under 10 highly homologous variants.

Quantitative molecular-barcoded 5'-RACE generated the TCR beta libraries. TCRdb re-derived calls from the 5' RACE reads in MiXCR, one entry per CDR3 protein. Here the sample spans roughly 700,000 distinct CDR3 sequences, 15% to 20% being singletons. On this clonotype itself: As yet, its antigen is unknown.

V lost 1 base, J lost 5 bases, and 11 bases lay in between. This CDR3 has 15 amino acids. Germline V gene data show CDR1 as SGHTA and CDR2 as FQGNSA. The chain recombines TRBV7-2 with TRBJ2-2; possible D gene TRBD2, 5 bases. The clonotype comes from a male donor with ankylosing spondylitis. The material sequenced was blood, either unsorted or a sorted T cell fraction (not recorded which). Here the CDR3 reads CASSLGSRGTGELFF. The DNA for the CDR3 is TGTGCCAGCAGCTTAGGGTCTCGGGGAACCGGGGAGCTGTTTTTT. Using reference TRBV7-2 and TRBJ2-2 for the parts outside the CDR3, the full variable domain is GAGVSQSPSNKVTEKGKDVELRCDPISGHTALYWYRQSLGQGLEFLIYFQGNSAPDKSGLPSDRFSAERTGGSVSTLTIQRTQQEDSAVYLCASSLGSRGTGELFFGEGSRLTVL.